Detailed here is one TCR beta chain. Libraries were prepared by immunoSEQ multiplex PCR; TCRdb keeps only in-frame clonotypes and omits some of them. The table has about 250,000 clones, roughly nine tenths seen once; the top ten hold 3%. The record originates from a study of blood T cell repertoires in COVID-19. Across the whole study: Spain, Italy and the United States supplied samples that represented acute and convalescent COVID-19. T cells, B-cell-depleted T cells, or PBMCs supplied cDNA or gDNA.

The V gene end was trimmed by 3 bases and the J gene end by 5 bases; junction bases not matched to a gene: 12. CDR1 and CDR2 (germline): SGHRS, YFSETQ. CDR3 length: 16 amino acids. The sequenced sample consisted of PBMCs or T cells enriched from blood (not recorded which). This clonotype originated in a woman between 45 and 60 years old who had recovered from COVID-19. The chain combines TRBV5-1 with TRBJ2-5, with 8 bases matching TRBD2. CDR3 DNA: TGCGCCAGCAGCTCTAATTCGGGAGGGGTTGAGGAGACCCAGTACTTC. It translates to CASSSNSGGVEETQYF. Complete variable domain (other parts from reference TRBV5-1 and TRBJ2-5): KAGVTQTPRYLIKTRGQQVTLSCSPISGHRSVSWYQQTPGQGLQFLFEYFSETQRNKGNFPGRFSGRQFSNSRSEMNVSTLELGDSALYLCASSSNSGGVEETQYFGPGTRLLVL.